Following are 21 T cell receptor beta chains from one sample sequenced in a study of blood T cell repertoires in COVID-19. The method was immunoSEQ multiplex PCR; TCRdb's version includes in-frame clones alone and lacks a portion of them. The sample carries 150,000 to 200,000 clones, around 84% recorded once. The sample was PBMCs or T cells enriched from blood (not recorded which). The receptors stem from a man aged 40-49 years who had recovered from COVID-19.

This clone was found once. The chain carries TRBV15 and TRBJ1-6, with 10 bases fitting TRBD1. V gave up 3 bases and J gave up 9 bases; unmatched junction bases: 11. Per the germline V gene, CDR1 is LNHNV and CDR2 is YYDKDF (reference sequence). The CDR3 has 17 residues. CDR3 bases: TGTGCCACCAGCAGGGATCGGGACAGGGGTACTGGTTCACCCCTCCACTTT. Encoded protein: CATSRDRDRGTGSPLHF.

The V and J genes are TRBV30 and TRBJ2-5; D unresolved. The CDR3 is made up of 11 amino acids. The germline CDR1 and CDR2 sequences are GTSNPN and SVGIG (reference sequence). Trimming removed 2 bases at V and 4 bases at J, with 5 bases between. The CDR3: CAWSHSETQYF. For the CDR3, the DNA is TGTGCCTGGAGTCACTCAGAGACCCAGTACTTC.

The V gene is TRBV5-1, the J gene TRBJ2-3; maybe TRBD2 (6 bases). Germline CDR1 is SGHRS and CDR2 is YFSETQ. The CDR3 covers 17 residues. Trimming cost V 2 bases and J 4 bases, with 20 bases left between them. DNA of the CDR3: TGCGCCAGCAGCTTTGGAGACAGACCCCCGGGGGCAGATACGCAGTATTTT. This sequence encodes CASSFGDRPPGADTQYF.

The chain carries TRBV2 and TRBJ2-3; TRBD2 matches 9 bases. Germline V gene data show CDR1 as SNHLY and CDR2 as FYNNEI. With 5 bases clipped from V and 1 base from J, the junction kept 10 bases outside the gene matches. This CDR3 region has 17 residues. The DNA of the CDR3 is TGTGCCAGCAGTAGATGGCTAGCGGGGATCGGCACAGATACGCAGTATTTT. Translated: CASSRWLAGIGTDTQYF.

This sequence joins TRBV12-5 and TRBJ1-2, with D unresolved. Germline loops: CDR1 LGHNT, CDR2 FRNRAP. Trimming took 5 bases from V and 7 from J, leaving 17 bases between them. The CDR3 has 14 amino acids. The CDR3 sequence is CASGTRTVEGGYTF. The CDR3 nucleotides are TGTGCTAGTGGTACTCGGACGGTGGAGGGTGGCTACACCTTC.

This chain uses TRBV25-1 with TRBJ1-5; D not resolved. CDR1 MGHDK and CDR2 SYGVNS come from the germline V gene. CDR3 length: 14 amino acids. Trimming cost V 2 bases and J 1 base, with 6 bases left between them. CDR3 region: CASSEPGSNQPQHF. CDR3 nucleotide sequence: TGTGCCAGCAGTGAACCGGGGAGCAATCAGCCCCAGCATTTT.

V and J are TRBV5-4 and TRBJ2-3; D remains unclear. Germline V CDR1 and CDR2: SGHNT, YYREEE (reference sequence). Trimming shortened V by 4 bases and J by 1 base, and 4 bases separated the two germline ends. The CDR3 length is 12 residues. The CDR3 spells CASSPGTDTQYF. In nucleotides, the CDR3 is TGTGCCAGCAGCCCCGGCACAGATACGCAGTATTTT.

A single count supports this clone. The CDR3 region is CASSYQGFDTEAFF. As DNA, the CDR3 is TGTGCCAGCAGTTATCAGGGGTTCGACACTGAAGCTTTCTTT. The rearrangement uses TRBV6-5 and TRBJ1-1; perhaps TRBD1 as D (6 bases). CDR1 MNHEY and CDR2 SVGAGI come from the germline V gene. The CDR3 loop spans 14 amino acids. Trimming removed 3 bases from V and 3 bases from J, with 11 bases in between.

The chain combines TRBV5-1 with TRBJ2-2, with 8 bases lining up with TRBD2. The CDR3 is made up of 16 amino acids. The V segment lost 1 base and the J segment 6 bases; nucleotides outside the gene matches: 8. The V gene's germline CDR1 is SGHRS and CDR2 YFSETQ. The CDR3 is CASSLWGLESSGELFF. The CDR3 DNA follows: TGCGCCAGCAGCTTGTGGGGACTAGAGTCCTCCGGGGAGCTGTTTTTT.

The CDR3 sequence: CASSQVAGMNTEAFF. DNA of the CDR3: TGCGCCAGCAGCCAAGTCGCCGGGATGAACACTGAAGCTTTCTTT. The chain combines TRBV4-1 with TRBJ1-1; D not certain. Germline values: CDR1 MGHRA, CDR2 YSYEKL. The CDR3 covers 15 residues. The V gene lost 1 base and the J gene lost 0 bases, with 9 bases spanning the gap.

The V and J genes are TRBV11-3 and TRBJ2-3; D is perhaps TRBD2 (6 bases). The CDR3 totals 14 residues. The ends were cut back, 5 bases at V and 2 bases at J, with 11 bases in the middle. Germline V gene lookup returns CDR1 SGHNT and CDR2 YENEEA. The CDR3 loop reads CASSRGGFTDTQYF. CDR3 coding DNA: TGTGCCAGCAGCCGAGGAGGGTTCACAGATACGCAGTATTTT.

The count of this clone is one. This rearrangement joins TRBV10-2 to TRBJ1-2; tentatively, D is TRBD1 (6 bases). V gave up 0 bases and J gave up 2 bases, with 16 bases separating them. The CDR3 is 17 residues long. CDR1 and CDR2 (germline): WSHSY, SAAADI. CDR3 in amino acids: CASSESPRGAGNYGYTF. The CDR3 bases are TGCGCCAGCAGTGAGTCTCCCAGGGGCGCCGGAAACTATGGCTACACCTTC.

This chain joins TRBV6-1 and TRBJ1-1; TRBD1 might be the D (6 bases). Germline CDR1 and CDR2: MNHNS and SASEGT. V dropped 3 bases and J dropped 4 bases, with 15 bases sitting between them. The CDR3 sequence is 15 residues long. The CDR3 sequence is CASSDLTGILTEAFF. The CDR3 DNA is TGTGCCAGCAGTGACCTCACAGGGATTCTCACTGAAGCTTTCTTT.

Comments on this clone: A read error may produce the germline difference seen at one junction end. V and J are TRBV6-5 and TRBJ1-2; D is possibly TRBD1 (6 bases). Germline V gives CDR1 MNHEY, CDR2 SVGAGI. CDR3 length: 15 amino acids. Written as DNA, the CDR3 is TGCGGGACCGAGGCGGGCTCAGGGGCTAACTATGGCTACACCTTC. This sequence encodes CGTEAGSGANYGYTF.

The chain is built from TRBV7-3 and TRBJ1-5; TRBD1 is a possible D gene (6 bases). The CDR3 contains 13 residues. V lost 5 bases to trimming and J lost 6 bases, with 11 bases between them. Germline CDR1 is SGHTA and CDR2 is FQGTGA. CDR3 protein: CASSTEGGQPQHF. CDR3 nucleotide sequence: TGTGCCAGCAGCACAGAAGGGGGTCAGCCCCAGCATTTT.

The genes are TRBV29-1 and TRBJ2-2; no reliable D call. Trimming pared 7 bases from V and 4 bases from J, leaving 13 bases between. CDR1 is SQVTM and CDR2 is ANQGSEA in the germline V gene. CDR3 length: 13 amino acids. For the CDR3, the DNA is TGCAGCGCCGTGACCTACAGCACCGGGGAGCTGTTTTTT. Translated: CSAVTYSTGELFF.

The chain carries TRBV11-2 and TRBJ1-1; 12 bases are shared with TRBD1. V was clipped by 3 bases and J by 4 bases; unmatched bases: 6. Germline V gene lookup returns CDR1 SGHAT and CDR2 FQNNGV. CDR3 length equals 16 residues. The CDR3 reads CASSLPGQGAFTEAFF. CDR3 nucleotides: TGTGCCAGCAGCTTGCCGGGACAGGGGGCCTTCACTGAAGCTTTCTTT.

The chain couples TRBV3-1 (or the pseudogene TRBV3-2) to TRBJ1-2, with D possibly being TRBD1 (6 bases). V lost 3 bases to trimming and J lost 8 bases, with 22 bases between them. Germline V lookup: CDR1 LGHDT, CDR2 YNNKEL (reference sequence). This CDR3 has 16 amino acids. The CDR3 spells CASSHPRGAAVGGYTF. The CDR3 DNA reads TGTGCCAGCAGCCACCCCCGGGGGGCGGCCGTCGGGGGCTACACCTTC.

Details on this clone: The junction differs from germline at one of its ends, possibly a read error. The chain is built from TRBV3-1 (or the pseudogene TRBV3-2) and TRBJ2-4; D might be TRBD1 (7 bases). Germline lookup yields CDR1 LGHDT and CDR2 YNNKEL (reference sequence). The CDR3 loop spans 14 amino acids. The CDR3 DNA is TGTGCCAGCAGTCGAGGGACGAAAATAACAGGGGAGGACTTC. This sequence encodes CASSRGTKITGEDF.

The chain recombines TRBV27 with TRBJ2-7; tentative D call: TRBD2 (5 bases). V shed 3 bases and J shed 2 bases, with 8 bases lying between them. CDR1 MNHEY and CDR2 SMNVEV come from the germline V gene (reference sequence). The CDR3 length is 13 residues. CDR3 sequence (DNA): TGTGCCAGCAGTTTGGACTCAACCTACGAGCAGTACTTC. Translation gives CASSLDSTYEQYF.

The count of this clone is one. The gene calls are TRBV5-6 and TRBJ2-7; no definite D call. The V and J ends lost 1 base and 3 bases respectively, with 2 bases between them. CDR1 SGHDT and CDR2 YYEEEE come from the germline V gene. CDR3 length: 11 amino acids. CDR3 in amino acids: CASSLYYEQYF. The CDR3 DNA follows: TGTGCCAGCAGCTTGTACTACGAGCAGTACTTC.